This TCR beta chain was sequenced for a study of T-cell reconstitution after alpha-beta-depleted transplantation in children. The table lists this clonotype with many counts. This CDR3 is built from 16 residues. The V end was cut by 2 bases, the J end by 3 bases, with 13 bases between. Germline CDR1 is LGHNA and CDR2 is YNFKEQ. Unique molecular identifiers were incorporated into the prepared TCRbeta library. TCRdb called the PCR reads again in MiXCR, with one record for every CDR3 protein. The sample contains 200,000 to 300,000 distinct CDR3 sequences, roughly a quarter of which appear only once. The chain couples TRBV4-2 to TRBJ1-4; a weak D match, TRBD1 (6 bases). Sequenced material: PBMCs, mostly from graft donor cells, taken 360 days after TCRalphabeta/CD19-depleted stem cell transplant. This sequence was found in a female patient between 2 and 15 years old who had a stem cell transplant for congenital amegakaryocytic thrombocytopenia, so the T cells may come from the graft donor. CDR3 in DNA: TGTGCCAGCAGCCAAAATGCGGGGGCTGCTAATGAAAAACTGTTTTTT. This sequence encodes CASSQNAGAANEKLFF.